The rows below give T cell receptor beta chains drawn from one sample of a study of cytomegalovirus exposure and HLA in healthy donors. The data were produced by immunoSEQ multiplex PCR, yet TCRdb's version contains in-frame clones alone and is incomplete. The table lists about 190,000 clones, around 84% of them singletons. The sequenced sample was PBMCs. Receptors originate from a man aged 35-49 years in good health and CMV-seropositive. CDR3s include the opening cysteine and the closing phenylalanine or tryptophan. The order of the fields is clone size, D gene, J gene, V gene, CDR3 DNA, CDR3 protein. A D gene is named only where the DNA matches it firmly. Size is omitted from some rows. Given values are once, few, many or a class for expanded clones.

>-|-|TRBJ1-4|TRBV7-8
TGTGCCAGCAGCTTAGGAGGCGAGAGTTGGGAAAAACTGTTTTTT
CASSLGGESWEKLFF
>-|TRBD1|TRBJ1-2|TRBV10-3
TGTGCCATCAGGGGGGACAGGGGCGCTGGTGGCTACACCTTC
CAIRGDRGAGGYTF
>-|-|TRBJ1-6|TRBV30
TGTGCCTGGAGTGTGGGGGCAAGCTATAATTCACCCCTCCACTTT
CAWSVGASYNSPLHF
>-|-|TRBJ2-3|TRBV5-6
TGTGCCAGCAGCTCAGTAGTGGACAGCCCGCAGTATTTT
CASSSVVDSPQYF
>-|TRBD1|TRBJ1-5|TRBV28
TGTGCCAGCAGTATGACAGGGTCAGAGCAGCCCCAGCATTTT
CASSMTGSEQPQHF
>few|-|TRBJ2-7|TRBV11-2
TGTGCCAGCAGCTTAGGCACTGTCTCCTACGAGCAGTACTTC
CASSLGTVSYEQYF
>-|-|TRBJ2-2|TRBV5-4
TGTGCCAGCAGCTTGAGTAATAGGGGTCCGTCGGGGGAGCTGTTTTTT
CASSLSNRGPSGELFF
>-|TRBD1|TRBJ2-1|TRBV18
TGTGCCAGCTCACCCTGGACAGGGAGCTCCTACAATGAGCAGTTCTTC
CASSPWTGSSYNEQFF
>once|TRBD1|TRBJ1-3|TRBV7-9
TGTGCCAGCAGTCGGGACAGGGGAAACACCATATATTTT
CASSRDRGNTIYF
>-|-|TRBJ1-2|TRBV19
TGTGCCAGTAGTATCACAGGAGTGCATGGCTACACCTTC
CASSITGVHGYTF
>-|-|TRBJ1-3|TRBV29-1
TGCAGCGTTTTCCGAGACGGGGGACCGTCCTATCGGGCTGGAAACACCATATATTTT
CSVFRDGGPSYRAGNTIYF
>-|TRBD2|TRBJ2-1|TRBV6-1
TGTGCCAGCAGTGCCAGACTAGCGGGGGGGCCCGTTGAGCAGTTCTTC
CASSARLAGGPVEQFF
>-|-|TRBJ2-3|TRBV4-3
TGCGCCAGCAGCCAAACGGGACTTGTTAGCACAGATACGCAGTATTTT
CASSQTGLVSTDTQYF
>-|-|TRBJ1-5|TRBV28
TGTGCCAGCAGCTGGACTGACAATCAGCCCCAGCATTTT
CASSWTDNQPQHF
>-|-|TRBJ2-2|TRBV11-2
TGTGCCAGCAGCCCCCCTCAGGGGAAGAACACCGGGGAGCTGTTTTTT
CASSPPQGKNTGELFF
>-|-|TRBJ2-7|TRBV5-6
TGTGCCAGCAGCTCGATGGACAGTGCAGCCTACGAGCAGTACTTC
CASSSMDSAAYEQYF
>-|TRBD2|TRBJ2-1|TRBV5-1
TGCGCCAGCAGCTCGGGACTAGCGGGAGGCAATGAGCAGTTCTTC
CASSSGLAGGNEQFF
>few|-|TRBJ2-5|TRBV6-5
TGTGCCAGCAGTTACGAGTACCGAGTCGGGACCCAGTACTTC
CASSYEYRVGTQYF
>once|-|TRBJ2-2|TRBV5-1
TGCGCCAGCAGCTTAGTGGCAGGGGAGAACACCGGGGAGCTGTTTTTT
CASSLVAGENTGELFF
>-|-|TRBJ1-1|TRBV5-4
TGTGCCAGCAGCATAAAACAGGGAGGGACTGAAGCTTTCTTT
CASSIKQGGTEAFF
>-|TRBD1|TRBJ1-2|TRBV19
TGTGCCAGTATTCGGCAGGGGGCCTATGGCTACACCTTC
CASIRQGAYGYTF
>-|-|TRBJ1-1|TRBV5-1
TGCGCCAGCAGCGAGGACAGACTGGGAGCTTTCTTT
CASSEDRLGAFF
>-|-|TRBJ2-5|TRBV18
TGTGCCAGCTCACCCTGGCGACAGGCTCGAGAGACCCAGTACTTC
CASSPWRQARETQYF
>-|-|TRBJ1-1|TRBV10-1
TGCGCCAGCAGTGAGTCGAGGCACTCTGAAGCTTTCTTT
CASSESRHSEAFF
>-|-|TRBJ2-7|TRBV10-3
TGTGCCATCAGTGAGTCGCGGACAGCCTCCTACGAGCAGTACTTC
CAISESRTASYEQYF
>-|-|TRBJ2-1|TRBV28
TGTGCCAGCAGTTTATCTGCGGAGAATGAGCAGTTCTTC
CASSLSAENEQFF
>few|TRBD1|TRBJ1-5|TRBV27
TGTGCCAGCAGTGAACAGGGGCCCCATCAGCCCCAGCATTTT
CASSEQGPHQPQHF
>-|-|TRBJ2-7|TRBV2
TGTGCCAGCAGTCAGCAGGGGTACTCCTACGAGCAGTACTTC
CASSQQGYSYEQYF
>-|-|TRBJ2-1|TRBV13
TGTGCCAGCAGCTTAACTACTAACAATGAGCAGTTCTTC
CASSLTTNNEQFF
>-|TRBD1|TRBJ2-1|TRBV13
TGTGCCAGCACCGGGACAGGGGGCCCCCGGACGAATGAGCAGTTCTTC
CASTGTGGPRTNEQFF
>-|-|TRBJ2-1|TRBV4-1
TGCGCCAGCAGCCAAGGGGTCGCCGGGGCCTACAATGAGCAGTTCTTC
CASSQGVAGAYNEQFF
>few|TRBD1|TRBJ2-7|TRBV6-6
TGTGCCAGCAGTGACAGTCGACAGGGTTTCTACGAGCAGTACTTC
CASSDSRQGFYEQYF
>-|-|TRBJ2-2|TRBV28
TGTGCCAGCAGTTTTCCCCTAGGGGCGAGCACCGGGGAGCTGTTTTTT
CASSFPLGASTGELFF
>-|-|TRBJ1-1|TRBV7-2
TGTGCCAGCAGCTTAGGTCAGGGTAATACTGAAGCTTTCTTT
CASSLGQGNTEAFF
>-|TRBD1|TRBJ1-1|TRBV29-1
TGCAGCGTTGGTTATCTAGGGACAGGGTGGACTGAAGCTTTCTTT
CSVGYLGTGWTEAFF
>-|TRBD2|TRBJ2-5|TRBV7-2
TGTGCCAGCAGCTTAGCAGGGACTAGCGGGAGCAATAAGGACTTC
CASSLAGTSGSNKDF
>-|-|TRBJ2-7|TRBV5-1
TGCGCCAGCGATAACAACAAGGCAGGGGATCCCTACGAGCAGTACTTC
CASDNNKAGDPYEQYF
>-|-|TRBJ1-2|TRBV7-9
TGTGCCAGCAGCTTGAAAGCACGTAACTATGGCTACACCTTC
CASSLKARNYGYTF
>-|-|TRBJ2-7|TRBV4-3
TGCGCCAGCAGCCAAGATACAGGGAACGAGCAGTACTTC
CASSQDTGNEQYF
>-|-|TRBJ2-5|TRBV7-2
TGTGCCAGCAGCCAGGACTACCAAGAGACCCAGTACTTC
CASSQDYQETQYF
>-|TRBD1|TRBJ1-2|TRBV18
TGTGCCAGCTCCCGAATAGACCGTGGGACAGCCCAGCGAAACTATGGCTACACCTTC
CASSRIDRGTAQRNYGYTF
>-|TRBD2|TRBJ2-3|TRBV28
TGTGCCAGCAGCCCCCCGGGACTAGCGGGACGTTCCACAGATACGCAGTATTTT
CASSPPGLAGRSTDTQYF
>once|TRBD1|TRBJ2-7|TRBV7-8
TGTGCCAGCAGCTTGGACAGGGGTTCCGAGCAGTACTTC
CASSLDRGSEQYF
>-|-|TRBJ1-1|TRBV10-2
TGCGCCAGCAGTCCCGACAGGCCCGGTGGGAAAGCTTTCTTT
CASSPDRPGGKAFF
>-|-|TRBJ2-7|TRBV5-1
TGTGCCAGCAGTAGACAGGCCCTTTACGAGCAGTACTTC
CASSRQALYEQYF
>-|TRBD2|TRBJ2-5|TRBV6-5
TGTGCCAGCAGTTTAACGGGGGGGCCGGGGGAGACCCAGTACTTC
CASSLTGGPGETQYF
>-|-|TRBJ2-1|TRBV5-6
TGTGCCAGCAGCTTTCGGGGGTTAGCCTATGAGCAGTTCTTC
CASSFRGLAYEQFF
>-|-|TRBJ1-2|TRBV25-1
TGTGCCAGCAGTGATGGGGACTTGGGAGTCTATGGCTACACCTTC
CASSDGDLGVYGYTF
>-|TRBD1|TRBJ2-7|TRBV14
TGTGCCAGCAGCCAAGCCCGGACAGGGACGGGTGAGCAGTACTTC
CASSQARTGTGEQYF
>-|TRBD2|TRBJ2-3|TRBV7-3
TGTGCCAGCAGCCTAACCAGCGGGGGGGCCTCAGATACGCAGTATTTT
CASSLTSGGASDTQYF